Presented here are 2 T cell receptor beta chains from one specimen sequenced in a study of blood T cell repertoires in COVID-19. The method was immunoSEQ multiplex PCR; TCRdb's version includes in-frame clones alone and lacks a portion of them. The data show 270,000 or so clones, with 86% seen just once and approximately 2.4% held by the top ten. Sequenced: PBMCs or T cells enriched from blood (not recorded which). The receptor set was obtained from a woman under 30 who had recovered from COVID-19.

The chain couples TRBV5-1 to TRBJ2-3, with 7 nucleotides matching TRBD2. The CDR3 is made up of 13 amino acids. Germline CDR1 is SGHRS and CDR2 is YFSETQ. J was trimmed by 4 bases and V by 3 bases; bases with no gene match: 2. The CDR3 DNA follows: TGCGCCAGCAGCTGGGGGGGTGCAGATACGCAGTATTTT. Protein: CASSWGGADTQYF. The variable domain in full, with the rest retrieved from reference TRBV5-1 and TRBJ2-3, is KAGVTQTPRYLIKTRGQQVTLSCSPISGHRSVSWYQQTPGQGLQFLFEYFSETQRNKGNFPGRFSGRQFSNSRSEMNVSTLELGDSALYLCASSWGGADTQYFGPGTRLTVL.

The V gene is TRBV11-2, the J gene TRBJ2-3; 9 bases are a match to TRBD2. CDR1 SGHAT and CDR2 FQNNGV come from the germline V gene. The ends lost 2 bases at V and 3 bases at J; junction bases unmatched: 3. The CDR3 sequence is 15 residues long. The CDR3 here is CASSLILAGTDTQYF. In DNA, the CDR3 is TGTGCCAGCAGCTTAATCCTAGCGGGGACAGATACGCAGTATTTT.